This entry concerns a single T cell receptor (beta chain). Its antigen is not identified. Germline CDR1 is SGHDT and CDR2 is YYEEEE. The CDR3 runs 14 residues. A DNA sequence was not provided. Here immunoSEQ multiplex PCR was the method, and the copy in TCRdb shows in-frame clones only, minus some. The data show approximately 9,600 clones, and the top ten clones hold around 0.72%. The data derive from a study of synovial regulatory T cells in juvenile arthritis. Study results and limitations: Across patients, iaTreg TCR repertoires were mostly private, partly shared with synovial Teff and blood CPL.

Sequenced material: Treg cells from blood. Specified subset: remaining (HLA-DR-negative) circulating blood Treg cells. This sequence was found in a donor aged 2-29 years with juvenile idiopathic arthritis. The chain links TRBV5-6 to TRBJ2-7; TCRdb's D call of TRBD2 is untestable without DNA. CDR3 amino acids: CASSLVRGEYEQYF.